This T cell receptor beta chain comes out of a study of identical twins. The study's findings and limits: Invariant MAIT and iNKT cells may have partly biased zero-insertion analyses. The more abundant beta clonotypes in cord blood had fewer insertions, and memory repertoires did not show this.

On this clonotype: Antigen specificity is unknown.

TCRdb re-called the 5' RACE reads through MiXCR, storing one row per CDR3 protein. The sample contains around 490,000 distinct CDR3 sequences, nearly 15% of which appear only once. CDR1 is DFQATT and CDR2 is SNEGSKA in the germline V gene (reference sequence). V lost 0 bases and J lost 4, with 10 bases in between. The CDR3 length is 14 residues. These data are also associated with another study on yellow fever vaccine responses in identical twins. As that report states: Twins reportedly had a vaccine T cell response that seemed partly convergent, partly personalized.

The specimen was CD4+ T cells sorted from blood. The origin of this receptor is a woman under 30 in good health. This chain links TRBV20-1 with TRBJ1-5, with unresolved D. CDR3 sequence (DNA): TGCAGTGCTAGAGAGACGGGTTTGAATCAGCCCCAGCATTTT. It is translated as CSARETGLNQPQHF.